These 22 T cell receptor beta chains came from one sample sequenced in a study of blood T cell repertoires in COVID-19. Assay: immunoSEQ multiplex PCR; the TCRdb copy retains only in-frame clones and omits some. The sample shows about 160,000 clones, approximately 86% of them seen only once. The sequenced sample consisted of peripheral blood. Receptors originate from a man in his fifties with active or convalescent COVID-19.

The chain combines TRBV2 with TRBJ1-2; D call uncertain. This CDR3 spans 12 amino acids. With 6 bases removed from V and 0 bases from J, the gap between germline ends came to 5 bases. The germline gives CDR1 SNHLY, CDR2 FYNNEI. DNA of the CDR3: TGTGCCAGCAGACAGACTAACTATGGCTACACCTTC. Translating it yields CASRQTNYGYTF.

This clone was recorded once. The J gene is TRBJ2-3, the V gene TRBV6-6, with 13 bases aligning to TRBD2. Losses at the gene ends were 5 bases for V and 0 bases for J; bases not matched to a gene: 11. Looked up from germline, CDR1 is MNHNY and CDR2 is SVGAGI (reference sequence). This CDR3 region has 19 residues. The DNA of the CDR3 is TGTGCCAGCAGTCAAAGACTCGTGACTAGCGGGGGGAGCACAGATACGCAGTATTTT. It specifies CASSQRLVTSGGSTDTQYF.

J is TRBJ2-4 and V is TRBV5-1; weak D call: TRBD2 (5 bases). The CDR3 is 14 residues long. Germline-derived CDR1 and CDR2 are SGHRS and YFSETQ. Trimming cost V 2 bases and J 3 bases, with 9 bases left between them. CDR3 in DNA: TGCGCCAGCAGCTTAGGACTCGACAAAAACATTCAGTACTTC. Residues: CASSLGLDKNIQYF.

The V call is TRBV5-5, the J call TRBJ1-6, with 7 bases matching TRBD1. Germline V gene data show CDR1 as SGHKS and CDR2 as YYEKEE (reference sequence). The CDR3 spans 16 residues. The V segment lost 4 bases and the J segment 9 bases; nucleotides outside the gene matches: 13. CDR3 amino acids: CASSQGGVGLVSPLHF. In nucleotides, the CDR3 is TGTGCCAGCAGCCAGGGGGGAGTAGGTTTAGTTTCACCCCTCCACTTT.

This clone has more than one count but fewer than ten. CDR3 in amino acids: CASSELADTGELFF. As DNA, the CDR3 is TGTGCCAGCAGTGAACTAGCGGACACCGGGGAGCTGTTTTTT. The genes are TRBV25-1 and TRBJ2-2; 7 bases line up with TRBD2. Trimming at V came to 2 bases and at J to 3 bases, leaving 0 bases not matched to a gene. Germline CDR1 and CDR2: MGHDK and SYGVNS. The CDR3 runs 14 residues.

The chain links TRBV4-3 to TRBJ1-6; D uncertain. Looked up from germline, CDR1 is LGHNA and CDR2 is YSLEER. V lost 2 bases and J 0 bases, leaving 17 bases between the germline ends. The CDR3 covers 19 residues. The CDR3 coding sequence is TGCGCCAGCAGCCAACGGCAACGACTCGCAAGCTCCTATAATTCACCCCTCCACTTT. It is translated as CASSQRQRLASSYNSPLHF.

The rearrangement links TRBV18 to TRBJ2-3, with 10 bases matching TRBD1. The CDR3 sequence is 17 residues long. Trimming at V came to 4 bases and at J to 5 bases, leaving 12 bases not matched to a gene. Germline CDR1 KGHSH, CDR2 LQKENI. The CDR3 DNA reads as TGTGCCAGCTCACACGAATCCCCTGGACAGGGGGGAGATACGCAGTATTTT. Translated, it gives CASSHESPGQGGDTQYF.

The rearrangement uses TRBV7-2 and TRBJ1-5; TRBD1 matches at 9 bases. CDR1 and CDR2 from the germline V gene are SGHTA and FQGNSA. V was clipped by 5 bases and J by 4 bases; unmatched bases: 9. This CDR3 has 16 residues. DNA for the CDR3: TGTGCCAGCAGCCCAAGACAGGGGGTGACTAATCAGCCCCAGCATTTT. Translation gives CASSPRQGVTNQPQHF.

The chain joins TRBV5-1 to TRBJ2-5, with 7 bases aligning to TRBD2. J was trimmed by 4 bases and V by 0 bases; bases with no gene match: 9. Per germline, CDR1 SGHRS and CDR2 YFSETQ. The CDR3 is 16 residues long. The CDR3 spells CASSLASGDGVETQYF. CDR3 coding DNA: TGCGCCAGCAGCTTGGCAAGCGGGGACGGGGTAGAGACCCAGTACTTC. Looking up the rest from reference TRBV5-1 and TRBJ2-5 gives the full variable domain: KAGVTQTPRYLIKTRGQQVTLSCSPISGHRSVSWYQQTPGQGLQFLFEYFSETQRNKGNFPGRFSGRQFSNSRSEMNVSTLELGDSALYLCASSLASGDGVETQYFGPGTRLLVL.

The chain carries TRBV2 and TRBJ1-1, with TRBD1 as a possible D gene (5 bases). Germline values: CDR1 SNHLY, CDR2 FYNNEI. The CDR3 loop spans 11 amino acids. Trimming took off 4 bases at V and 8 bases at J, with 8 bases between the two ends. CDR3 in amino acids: CASSGAGEAFF. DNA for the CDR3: TGTGCCAGCAGTGGGGCAGGGGAAGCTTTCTTT.

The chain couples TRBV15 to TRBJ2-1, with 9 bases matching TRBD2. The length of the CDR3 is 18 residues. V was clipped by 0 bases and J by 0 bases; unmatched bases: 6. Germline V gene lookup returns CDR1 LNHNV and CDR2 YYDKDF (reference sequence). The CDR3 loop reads CATSRESSGASSYNEQFF. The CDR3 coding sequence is TGTGCCACCAGCAGAGAATCTAGCGGGGCTAGCTCCTACAATGAGCAGTTCTTC.

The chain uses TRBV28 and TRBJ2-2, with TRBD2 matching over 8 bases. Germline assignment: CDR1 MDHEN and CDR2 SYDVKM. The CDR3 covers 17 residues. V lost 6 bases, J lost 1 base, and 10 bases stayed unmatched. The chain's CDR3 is CASRTEVAGKNTGELFF. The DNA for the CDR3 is TGTGCCAGCAGGACGGAGGTAGCGGGGAAGAACACCGGGGAGCTGTTTTTT.

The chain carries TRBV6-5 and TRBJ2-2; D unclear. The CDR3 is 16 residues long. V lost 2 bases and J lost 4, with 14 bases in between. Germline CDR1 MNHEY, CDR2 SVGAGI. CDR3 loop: CASSYEPFQVTGELFF. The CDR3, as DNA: TGTGCCAGCAGTTACGAGCCGTTCCAAGTCACCGGGGAGCTGTTTTTT.

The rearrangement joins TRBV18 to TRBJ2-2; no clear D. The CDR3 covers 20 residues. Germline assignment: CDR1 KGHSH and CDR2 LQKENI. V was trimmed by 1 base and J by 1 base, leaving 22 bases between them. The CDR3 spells CASSPRITQRHIMNTGELFF. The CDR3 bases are TGTGCCAGCTCACCACGTATCACTCAACGACATATTATGAACACCGGGGAGCTGTTTTTT.

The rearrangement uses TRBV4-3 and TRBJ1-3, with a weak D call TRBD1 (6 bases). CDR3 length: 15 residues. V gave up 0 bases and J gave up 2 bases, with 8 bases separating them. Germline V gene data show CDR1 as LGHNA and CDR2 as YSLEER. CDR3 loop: CASSQDWTAGNTIYF. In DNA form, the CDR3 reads TGCGCCAGCAGCCAAGATTGGACAGCTGGAAACACCATATATTTT.

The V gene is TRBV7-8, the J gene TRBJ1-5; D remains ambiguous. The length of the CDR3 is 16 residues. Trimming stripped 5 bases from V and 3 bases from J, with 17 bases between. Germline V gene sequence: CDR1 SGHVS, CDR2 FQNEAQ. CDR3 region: CASSPESGTVNQPQHF. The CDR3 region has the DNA TGTGCCAGCAGCCCCGAAAGTGGAACAGTCAATCAGCCCCAGCATTTT.

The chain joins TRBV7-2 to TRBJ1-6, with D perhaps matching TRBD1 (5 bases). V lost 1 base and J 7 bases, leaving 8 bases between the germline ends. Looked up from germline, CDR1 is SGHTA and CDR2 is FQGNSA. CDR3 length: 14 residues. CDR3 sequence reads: CASSLERQNSPLHF. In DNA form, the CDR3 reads TGTGCCAGCAGCTTAGAACGACAGAATTCACCCCTCCACTTT.

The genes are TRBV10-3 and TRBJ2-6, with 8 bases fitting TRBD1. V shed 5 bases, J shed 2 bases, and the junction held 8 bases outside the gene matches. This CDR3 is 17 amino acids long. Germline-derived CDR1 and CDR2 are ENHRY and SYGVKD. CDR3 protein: CAISSGAGGTGANVLTF. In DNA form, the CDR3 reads TGTGCCATCAGTTCTGGGGCAGGGGGCACTGGGGCCAACGTCCTGACTTTC.

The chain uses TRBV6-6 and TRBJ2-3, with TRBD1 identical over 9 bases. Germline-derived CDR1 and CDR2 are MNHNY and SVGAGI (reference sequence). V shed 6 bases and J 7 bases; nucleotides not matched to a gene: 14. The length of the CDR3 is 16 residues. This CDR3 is CASSPRLGQGMNTQYF. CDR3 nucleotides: TGTGCCAGCAGCCCCAGACTGGGACAGGGTATGAATACGCAGTATTTT.

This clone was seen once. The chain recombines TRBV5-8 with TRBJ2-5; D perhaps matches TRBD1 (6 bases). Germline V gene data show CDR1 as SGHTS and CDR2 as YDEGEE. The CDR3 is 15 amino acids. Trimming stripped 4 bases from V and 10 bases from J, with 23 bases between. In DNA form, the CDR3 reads TGTGCCAGCAGCACCAGGTCAGGGGTCATGTTTGTCCAGTACTTC. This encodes CASSTRSGVMFVQYF.

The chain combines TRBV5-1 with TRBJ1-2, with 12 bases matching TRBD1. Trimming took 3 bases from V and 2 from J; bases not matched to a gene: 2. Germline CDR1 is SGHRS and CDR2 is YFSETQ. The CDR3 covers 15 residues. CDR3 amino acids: CASSYGTGGNYGYTF. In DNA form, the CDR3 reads TGCGCCAGCAGCTACGGGACAGGGGGCAACTATGGCTACACCTTC.

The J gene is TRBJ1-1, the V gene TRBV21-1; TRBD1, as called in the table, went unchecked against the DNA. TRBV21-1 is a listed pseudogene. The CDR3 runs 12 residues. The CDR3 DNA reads TGTGCCAGCAAATGGACAGGGGGCGAAGCTTTCTTT. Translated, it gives CASKWTGGEAFF.